The rows below give T cell receptor beta chains drawn from one sample of a study of CD8+ T cells in alopecia areata. Clones were read by immunoSEQ multiplex PCR, and TCRdb kept only the in-frame ones, dropping some. The sample includes approximately 89,000 clones, under 45% of them seen just once. Material: CD4+ T cells sorted from blood. These receptors were collected from a human donor with alopecia areata. CDR3s include the opening cysteine and the closing phenylalanine or tryptophan. The D gene is left open where the match is weak. Some rows mark clone size as missing; the rest say once, few, many or name a class of expanded clone.

v_call: TRBV19
j_call: TRBJ1-5
clone_size: few
d_call: NA
cdr3_aa: CASSRQDGQPQHF
cdr3_nt: TGTGCCAGTAGTCGACAGGACGGTCAGCCCCAGCATTTT

v_call: TRBV29-1
j_call: TRBJ1-2
clone_size: NA
d_call: NA
cdr3_aa: CSVDDGTANYGYTF
cdr3_nt: TGCAGCGTTGATGATGGCACCGCTAACTATGGCTACACCTTC

v_call: TRBV28
j_call: TRBJ2-7
clone_size: NA
d_call: NA
cdr3_aa: CASSLWEGAGAHEQYF
cdr3_nt: TGTGCCAGCAGTTTATGGGAAGGGGCGGGGGCCCACGAGCAGTACTTC

v_call: TRBV27
j_call: TRBJ1-5
clone_size: NA
d_call: NA
cdr3_aa: CASSSQDQPQHF
cdr3_nt: TGTGCCAGCAGTTCTCAGGATCAGCCCCAGCATTTT

v_call: TRBV29-1
j_call: TRBJ2-3
clone_size: NA
d_call: TRBD2
cdr3_aa: CSVWTSGNTDTQYF
cdr3_nt: TGCAGCGTTTGGACTAGCGGAAACACAGATACGCAGTATTTT

v_call: TRBV29-1
j_call: TRBJ2-7
clone_size: few
d_call: NA
cdr3_aa: CSGGMTDYEQYF
cdr3_nt: TGCAGCGGTGGTATGACCGACTACGAGCAGTACTTC

v_call: TRBV28
j_call: TRBJ1-2
clone_size: few
d_call: TRBD1
cdr3_aa: CASSPPDRDYGYTF
cdr3_nt: TGTGCCAGCAGTCCCCCGGACAGGGACTATGGCTACACCTTC

v_call: TRBV6-6
j_call: TRBJ2-5
clone_size: NA
d_call: TRBD1
cdr3_aa: CASSYGDRGETQYF
cdr3_nt: TGTGCCAGCAGTTATGGGGACAGGGGGGAGACCCAGTACTTC

v_call: TRBV29-1
j_call: TRBJ1-5
clone_size: few
d_call: NA
cdr3_aa: CSVEAGNGQPQHF
cdr3_nt: TGCAGCGTTGAAGCTGGTAATGGTCAGCCCCAGCATTTT

v_call: TRBV7-9
j_call: TRBJ2-1
clone_size: few
d_call: NA
cdr3_aa: CASSLAGTYNEQFF
cdr3_nt: TGTGCCAGCAGCTTGGCAGGAACCTACAATGAGCAGTTCTTC

v_call: TRBV4-3
j_call: TRBJ2-1
clone_size: NA
d_call: NA
cdr3_aa: CASSRGTVNVNEQFF
cdr3_nt: TGCGCCAGCAGCAGAGGGACGGTTAATGTCAATGAGCAGTTCTTC

v_call: TRBV5-4
j_call: TRBJ2-1
clone_size: NA
d_call: TRBD2
cdr3_aa: CASSLGLAGVSYNEQFF
cdr3_nt: TGTGCCAGCAGCTTGGGACTAGCGGGAGTTTCCTACAATGAGCAGTTCTTC

v_call: TRBV6-5
j_call: TRBJ2-7
clone_size: NA
d_call: TRBD1
cdr3_aa: CASSYSRTGSHEQYF
cdr3_nt: TGTGCCAGCAGTTACAGCCGGACAGGGTCCCACGAGCAGTACTTC

v_call: TRBV29-1
j_call: TRBJ2-1
clone_size: few
d_call: TRBD2
cdr3_aa: CSAASSGSNEQFF
cdr3_nt: TGCAGCGCCGCGTCGAGCGGGAGCAATGAGCAGTTCTTC

v_call: TRBV5-1
j_call: TRBJ2-7
clone_size: NA
d_call: NA
cdr3_aa: CASSLGTVTSYEQYF
cdr3_nt: TGCGCCAGCAGCTTGGGAACCGTTACCTCCTACGAGCAGTACTTC

v_call: TRBV29-1
j_call: TRBJ2-1
clone_size: few
d_call: NA
cdr3_aa: CSVKRGNEQFF
cdr3_nt: TGCAGCGTAAAACGGGGGAATGAGCAGTTCTTC

v_call: TRBV5-1
j_call: TRBJ2-1
clone_size: NA
d_call: NA
cdr3_aa: CASSLTVNGNEQFF
cdr3_nt: TGCGCCAGCAGCTTAACCGTAAATGGGAATGAGCAGTTCTTC